A selection of T cell receptor beta chains follows, all from one sample in a study of HIV-infected patients and healthy controls. One entry per CDR3 protein results from TCRdb running MiXCR on the 5' RACE reads. This sample has 15,000 to 20,000 distinct CDR3 sequences; around a tenth occur once, and the top ten carry around 3.3%. The sequenced material came from blood. The receptors come from an adult in good health. Each CDR3 is given with its conserved first and last residue. A D gene is named only where the DNA matches it firmly. A clone size is listed for some rows: how often the clone was seen (once, few, many), or a class if it is expanded.

V gene: TRBV12-3/TRBV12-4; D gene: .; clone size: many; J gene: TRBJ2-5; CDR3 protein: CASSFQQLQETQYF; CDR3 DNA: TGTGCCAGCAGTTTTCAGCAGCTCCAAGAGACCCAGTACTTC
V gene: TRBV30; D gene: TRBD1; clone size: .; J gene: TRBJ2-3; CDR3 protein: CAWSEGQADTDTQYF; CDR3 DNA: TGTGCCTGGAGTGAGGGACAGGCAGACACAGATACGCAGTATTTT
V gene: TRBV12-3/TRBV12-4; D gene: .; clone size: many; J gene: TRBJ2-5; CDR3 protein: CASSQLGPETQYF; CDR3 DNA: TGTGCCAGCAGTCAACTTGGGCCAGAGACCCAGTACTTC
V gene: TRBV9; D gene: TRBD2; clone size: many; J gene: TRBJ2-3; CDR3 protein: CASSAGTSGSDTQYF; CDR3 DNA: TGTGCCAGCAGCGCCGGGACTAGCGGGAGTGATACGCAGTATTTT
V gene: TRBV4-1; D gene: .; clone size: many; J gene: TRBJ2-7; CDR3 protein: CASSQERRSEQYF; CDR3 DNA: TGCGCCAGCAGCCAAGAACGGCGTTCCGAGCAGTACTTC
V gene: TRBV20-1; D gene: TRBD2; clone size: medium-sized; J gene: TRBJ2-3; CDR3 protein: CSARGTSGTDTQYF; CDR3 DNA: TGCAGTGCTAGGGGGACTAGCGGGACAGATACGCAGTATTTT
V gene: TRBV30; D gene: .; clone size: many; J gene: TRBJ2-1; CDR3 protein: CAWSLNLENEQFF; CDR3 DNA: TGTGCCTGGAGTTTAAATCTGGAGAATGAGCAGTTCTTC
V gene: TRBV15; D gene: TRBD2; clone size: many; J gene: TRBJ2-3; CDR3 protein: CATSIAGGADTQYF; CDR3 DNA: TGTGCCACCAGCATAGCGGGAGGCGCAGATACGCAGTATTTT
V gene: TRBV6-5; D gene: TRBD2; clone size: many; J gene: TRBJ2-1; CDR3 protein: CASSSRASGSYNEQFF; CDR3 DNA: TGTGCCAGCAGCTCCCGGGCTAGCGGGAGTTACAATGAGCAGTTCTTC
V gene: TRBV5-4; D gene: .; clone size: .; J gene: TRBJ2-3; CDR3 protein: CASSLDIRGTDTQYF; CDR3 DNA: TGTGCCAGCAGCTTGGATATCCGAGGTACAGATACGCAGTATTTT
V gene: TRBV20-1; D gene: .; clone size: many; J gene: TRBJ2-3; CDR3 protein: CSAEQSTDTQYF; CDR3 DNA: TGCAGTGCAGAGCAGAGCACAGATACGCAGTATTTT